One and the same sample provided the 5 T cell receptor beta chains below, sequenced in a study of tumor-infiltrating lymphocytes in primary liver carcinoma (TCRdb year 2017). The reads were generated on an Illumina HiSeq 2500. Starting from roughly 500 ng total RNA, TCRbeta-specific cDNA was produced by reverse transcription with a constant-region primer and ProtoScript II reverse transcriptase. The TCRbeta libraries were prepared through three rounds of nested multiplex PCR following a slightly modified ARM-PCR procedure. Each of the first two PCR rounds ran for approximately 10 cycles using multiplex TRBV1-TRBV30 forward primers together with a Cbeta reverse primer. TCRdb itself trimmed the public reads at Q25 with fastp, ran MiXCR and retained productive beta chains. A single entry per CDR3 protein holds the most common genes and DNA from its merged rows. This sample has just under 95,000 distinct CDR3 sequences in its table, and around 68% of those were observed once. The top ten hold around 26% of the sample.

Total RNA and DNA were co-extracted from 20-30 mg of bulk tissue with the AllPrep DNA/RNA mini kit, without cell sorting. The sample comprised tumor-adjacent normal liver tissue. The receptors stem from a man aged 40-49 years with primary liver carcinoma and hepatitis B virus infection.

The CDR3 DNA follows: TGTGCCAGCAGCTCTAGGACAGGTTCCTACAATTGGCAGTTCTTC. It encodes CASSSRTGSYNWQFF. The V gene is TRBV11-2, the J gene TRBJ2-1; 7 positions agree with TRBD1. J was trimmed by 12 bases and V by 4 bases; bases with no gene match: 15. This CDR3 spans 15 amino acids. CDR1 is SGHAT, CDR2 FQNNGV, per germline.

On this clonotype itself: One junction end disagrees with the germline gene, perhaps due to a read error. The J gene is TRBJ2-1, the V gene TRBV11-2; TRBD2 is a possible D gene (6 bases). The CDR3 runs 15 residues. The germline V gene has CDR1 SGHAT and CDR2 FQNNGV. The CDR3 region has the DNA TGTGCCAGCAGCGCCAACAGACTAGTGGGAGGTGAGCGGTTCTTC. The encoded protein is CASSANRLVGGERFF.

With respect to this clonotype: This likely comes from a read error, as the CDR3 has no conserved phenylalanine or tryptophan at its end. CDR3 DNA: TGTGCCAGCAGTGAAGGGAGCGGACCTTCCTACGAGCAGTACATC. It is translated as CASSEGSGPSYEQYI. This chain uses TRBV6-1 with TRBJ2-7; D is possibly TRBD2 (5 bases). Per the germline V gene, CDR1 is MNHNS and CDR2 is SASEGT. Trimming left V 1 base short and J 1 base short, with 11 bases between. The CDR3 contains 15 residues.

With regard to this clonotype: A junction end diverges from the germline sequence, so it may reflect a read error. The genes are TRBV13 and TRBJ2-7, with D perhaps TRBD2 (5 bases). CDR3 length: 13 amino acids. From germline, CDR1 is PRHDT and CDR2 FYEKMQ (reference sequence). The CDR3 region has the DNA TGTGCCGGCAGTTCTGGAGGATCCTACGAGCAGTACTTC. Protein: CAGSSGGSYEQYF.

Concerning this clonotype itself: Without the conserved terminal phenylalanine or tryptophan, this CDR3 likely stems from a read error. The DNA is omitted, as the CDR3 cannot be located on it reliably, and the CDR3 follows TCRdb's listing. This chain links TRBV11-2 with TRBJ2-1; the table assigns TRBD2, which was not confirmed against the DNA. Germline V CDR1 and CDR2: SGHAT, FQNNGV. The CDR3 adds up to 18 amino acids, both ends counted. The CDR3 sequence: CASSLGGLAGGPYNEQFS.